This T cell receptor (beta chain) was observed in a study of T-cell memory formation after mild COVID-19. This clonotype has at least ten counts. CDR1 GTSNPN and CDR2 SVGIG come from the germline V gene (reference sequence). The CDR3 covers 13 residues. V gave up 0 bases and J gave up 8 bases; unmatched junction bases: 3. TCRdb re-derived calls from the 5' RACE reads in MiXCR, one entry per CDR3 protein. The sample lists under 700,000 distinct CDR3 sequences, about a fifth occurring once. J is TRBJ1-5 and V is TRBV30; TRBD1 matches 8 bases. Input material: PBMCs or a T cell subset sorted from them (not recorded which). The origin of this receptor is an adult woman who had mild COVID-19 (a few samples of this study predate the infection). Cell type and time point are not known. The DNA for the CDR3 is TGTGCCTGGAGTGTATCAGGGGGCAAGCCCCAGCATTTT. This sequence encodes CAWSVSGGKPQHF.